This T cell receptor (beta chain) was profiled in a study of type 1 regulatory T cells. Turning to the study itself: T-allo10 is a Tr1-enriched, alloantigen-specific CD4 T cell product made in vitro.

A note on this clonotype: Antigen: not known.

MiXCR, run by TCRdb on the reads, gives a single entry per CDR3 protein. The sample records about 68,000 distinct CDR3 sequences, 50% to 70% being singletons. T-allo10 cells from the graft donor were described as anergic, host-alloantigen-specific, and alloantigen-specific suppressors. The sequenced sample consisted of cultured T cells, either the whole culture or a sorted T cell fraction (not recorded which). Subset: Tr1-enriched cell product generated in vitro against host alloantigens. The sequence was obtained from a human donor in good health.

CDR3 DNA sequence: TGTGGCACACAGTCGAACACTGAAGCTTTCTTT. Translating it yields CGTQSNTEAFF. This chain uses TRBV28 with TRBJ1-1; no firm D call. Germline lookup yields CDR1 MDHEN and CDR2 SYDVKM. The CDR3 sequence is 11 residues long.